This is a list of T cell receptor beta chains from one sample in a study of shared clonotypes between healthy human individuals. Method: immunoSEQ multiplex PCR; TCRdb's copy keeps in-frame clones and lacks some. The sample lists approximately 940,000 clones, more than 75% occurring once. Sequences were obtained from memory CD4+ T cells sorted from blood. The source of these receptors is a man aged 18 to 30 in good health. Each CDR3 is given without its conserved first and last residue.

cdr3_aa j_call v_call
AWRNLGKKGTEAF TRBJ1-1 TRBV30
ASRIAENTDTQY TRBJ2-3 TRBV2
ASSRGNTEAF TRBJ1-1 TRBV18
ASSITWTTQETQY TRBJ2-5 TRBV19
ASSLTSGDTRPTSTDTQY TRBJ2-3 TRBV2
ASSLKGLAGGELF TRBJ2-2 TRBV7-2
ASSWGTSGYGYT TRBJ1-2 TRBV5-1
ASRSGTLNQPQH TRBJ1-5 TRBV6-1
ASSYGQGTYEQY TRBJ2-7 TRBV6-5
ASSLIGGSTYEQY TRBJ2-7 TRBV5-1
ASSNRGEKLF TRBJ1-4 TRBV5-4
ASSLGGTGGTEAF TRBJ1-1 TRBV9
AWRTRLYQETQY TRBJ2-5 TRBV30
ASSPEETKGYEQY TRBJ2-7 TRBV4-1
ASSSYLVGADTQY TRBJ2-3 TRBV7-9
ASSRWARQGGPRYGYT TRBJ1-2 TRBV18
ASSGLQSLGTSGSSTDTQY TRBJ2-3 TRBV7-6
ASSLGTGGPYEQY TRBJ2-7 TRBV11-2
ASSLVASGGYEQY TRBJ2-7 TRBV7-9
ASSPPGTVVSEQY TRBJ2-7 TRBV27
ASRPDRNTGELF TRBJ2-2 TRBV9
ASSLGSGGTYEQY TRBJ2-7 TRBV7-2
ASSSTGLEGNQPQH TRBJ1-5 TRBV7-3
ASTGGRWRGTGELF TRBJ2-2 TRBV2
ASSVEQGSGYT TRBJ1-2 TRBV7-2
ASSLGTNQPQH TRBJ1-5 TRBV5-1
ASSPDRGTYEQY TRBJ2-7 TRBV5-1
ASSLWNEQF TRBJ2-1 TRBV28
AWSVPGSEKLF TRBJ1-4 TRBV30
TSSPLDRLNTGELF TRBJ2-2 TRBV1
ASSPGQRNTIY TRBJ1-3 TRBV14
ASSVSAGGLSDWDEQF TRBJ2-1 TRBV9
ASSYPSEQY TRBJ2-7 TRBV2
ASSLGGGLQGAEQY TRBJ2-7 TRBV7-8
ASSQAAAGVGEQY TRBJ2-7 TRBV4-1
AWIRDRAWPEAF TRBJ1-1 TRBV30
ASRASGSSGSNQPQH TRBJ1-5 TRBV2
ASSLEGTSGSRGTQY TRBJ2-5 TRBV11-2
ASSLNGQGVGETQY TRBJ2-5 TRBV7-3
ASSPTEMNTEAF TRBJ1-1 TRBV18
ASRQDSGTDKNEQF TRBJ2-1 TRBV11-2
AWSVGAANTEAF TRBJ1-1 TRBV30
ASSHPRQGRTGELF TRBJ2-2 TRBV11-1
ASSVAGTGSYEQY TRBJ2-7 TRBV6-1
ASWGSHGYT TRBJ1-2 TRBV30
SVYGYNEQF TRBJ2-1 TRBV29-1
ASSSNGGDGYGYT TRBJ1-2 TRBV6-5
ASSEQRGNYNEQF TRBJ2-1 TRBV2
ASRESRARGAYNEQF TRBJ2-1 TRBV19
ASKLDRREKLF TRBJ1-4 TRBV2
ASRGTGYEKLF TRBJ1-4 TRBV18
ASSSGTSESGVLF TRBJ1-4 TRBV4-2